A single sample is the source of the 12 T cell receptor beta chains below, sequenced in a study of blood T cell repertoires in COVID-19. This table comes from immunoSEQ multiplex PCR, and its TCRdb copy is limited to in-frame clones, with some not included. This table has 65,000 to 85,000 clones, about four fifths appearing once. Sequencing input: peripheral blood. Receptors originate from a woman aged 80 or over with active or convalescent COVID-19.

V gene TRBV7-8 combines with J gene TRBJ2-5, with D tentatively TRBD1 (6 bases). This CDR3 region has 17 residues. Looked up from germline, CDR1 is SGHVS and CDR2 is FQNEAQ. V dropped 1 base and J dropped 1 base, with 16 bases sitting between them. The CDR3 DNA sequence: TGTGCCAGCAGCTTAGTCCCTTTCACAGGGACCCAAGAGACCCAGTACTTC. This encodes CASSLVPFTGTQETQYF. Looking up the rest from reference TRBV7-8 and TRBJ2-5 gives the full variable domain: GAGVSQSPRYKVAKRGQDVALRCDPISGHVSLFWYQQALGQGPEFLTYFQNEAQLDKSGLPSDRFFAERPEGSVSTLKIQRTQQEDSAVYLCASSLVPFTGTQETQYFGPGTRLLVL.

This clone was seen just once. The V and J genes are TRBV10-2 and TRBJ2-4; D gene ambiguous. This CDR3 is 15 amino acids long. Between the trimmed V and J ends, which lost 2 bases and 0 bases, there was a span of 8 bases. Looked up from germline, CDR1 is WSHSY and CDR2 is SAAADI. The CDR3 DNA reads TGCGCCAGCAGTGAGAGTCAGAAAGCCAAAAACATTCAGTACTTC. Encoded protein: CASSESQKAKNIQYF.

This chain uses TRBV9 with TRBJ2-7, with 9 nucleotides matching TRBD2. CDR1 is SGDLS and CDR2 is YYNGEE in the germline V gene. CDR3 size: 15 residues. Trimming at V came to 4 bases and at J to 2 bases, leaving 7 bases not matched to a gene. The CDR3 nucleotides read TGTGCCAGCAGCCCCTCTAGCGGGGAGCCCTACGAGCAGTACTTC. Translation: CASSPSSGEPYEQYF.

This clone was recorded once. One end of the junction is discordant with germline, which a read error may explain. CDR3 amino acids: CTSSPLDRGGYTF. Here the CDR3 DNA reads TGTACCAGCTCACCACTGGACAGGGGGGGCTACACCTTC. The rearrangement links TRBV18 to TRBJ1-2; 10 bases match TRBD1. Looked up from germline, CDR1 is KGHSH and CDR2 is LQKENI. CDR3 length: 13 amino acids.

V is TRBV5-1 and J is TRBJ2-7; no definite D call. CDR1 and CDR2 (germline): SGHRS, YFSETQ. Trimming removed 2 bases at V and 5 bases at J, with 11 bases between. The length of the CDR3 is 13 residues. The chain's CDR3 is CASSFGDGDEQYF. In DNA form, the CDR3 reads TGCGCCAGCAGCTTCGGTGACGGAGACGAGCAGTACTTC.

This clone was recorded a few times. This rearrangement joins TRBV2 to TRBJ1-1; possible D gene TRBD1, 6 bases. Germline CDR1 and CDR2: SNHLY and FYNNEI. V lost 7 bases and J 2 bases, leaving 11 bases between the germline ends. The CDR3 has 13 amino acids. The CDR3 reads CASISTGNTEAFF. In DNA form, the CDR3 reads TGTGCCAGCATTTCGACAGGTAACACTGAAGCTTTCTTT.

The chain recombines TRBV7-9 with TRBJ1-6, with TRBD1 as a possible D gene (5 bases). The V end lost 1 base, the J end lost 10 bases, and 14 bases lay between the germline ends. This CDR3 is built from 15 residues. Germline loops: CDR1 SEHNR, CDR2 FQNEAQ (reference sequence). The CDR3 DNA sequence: TGTGCCAGCAGCTTAGTGTCGGCAGGGTTCTCACCCCTCCACTTT. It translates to CASSLVSAGFSPLHF. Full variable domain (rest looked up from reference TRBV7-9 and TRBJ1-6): DTGVSQNPRHKITKRGQNVTFRCDPISEHNRLYWYRQTLGQGPEFLTYFQNEAQLEKSRLLSDRFSAERPKGSFSTLEIQRTEQGDSAMYLCASSLVSAGFSPLHFGNGTRLTVT.

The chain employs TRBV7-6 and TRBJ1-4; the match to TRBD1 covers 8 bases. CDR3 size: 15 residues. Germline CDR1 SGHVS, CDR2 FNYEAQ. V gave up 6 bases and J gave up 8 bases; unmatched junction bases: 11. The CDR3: CASSPRGLGREKLFF. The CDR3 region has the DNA TGTGCCAGCAGTCCCAGGGGGCTGGGAAGAGAAAAACTGTTTTTT.

The CDR3 spells CASSLVLAAGYEQYF. The CDR3 bases are TGTGCCAGCAGCTTAGTACTAGCGGCGGGCTACGAGCAGTACTTC. This sequence joins TRBV7-2 and TRBJ2-7, with 8 bases fitting TRBD2. V was pared by 1 base and J by 3 bases, with 5 bases of the junction left unmatched. The CDR3 runs 15 residues. The germline V gene has CDR1 SGHTA and CDR2 FQGNSA. Combining the CDR3 with reference TRBV7-2 and TRBJ2-7 gives the whole variable domain GAGVSQSPSNKVTEKGKDVELRCDPISGHTALYWYRQSLGQGLEFLIYFQGNSAPDKSGLPSDRFSAERTGGSVSTLTIQRTQQEDSAVYLCASSLVLAAGYEQYFGPGTRLTVT.

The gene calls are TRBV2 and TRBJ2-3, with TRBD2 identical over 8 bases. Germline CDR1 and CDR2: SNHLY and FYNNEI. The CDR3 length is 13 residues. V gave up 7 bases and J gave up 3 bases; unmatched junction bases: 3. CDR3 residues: CASTAGVTDTQYF. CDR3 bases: TGTGCCAGCACAGCGGGAGTAACAGATACGCAGTATTTT.

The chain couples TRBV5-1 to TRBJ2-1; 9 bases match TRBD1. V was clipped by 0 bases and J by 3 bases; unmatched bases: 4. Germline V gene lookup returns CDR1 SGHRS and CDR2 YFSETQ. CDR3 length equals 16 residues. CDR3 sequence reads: CASSLEGQGSYNEQFF. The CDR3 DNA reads TGCGCCAGCAGCTTGGAGGGACAGGGTAGCTACAATGAGCAGTTCTTC.

For the CDR3, the DNA is TGTGCCAGCAGCCAAGATCGGCCGGTGGGGGGCTATGGCTACACCTTC. Translation gives CASSQDRPVGGYGYTF. V is TRBV3-1 (or the pseudogene TRBV3-2) and J is TRBJ1-2, with a tentative D call TRBD1 (5 bases). Germline assignment: CDR1 LGHDT and CDR2 YNNKEL (reference sequence). With 0 bases removed from V and 4 bases from J, the gap between germline ends came to 15 bases. CDR3 size: 16 residues.